A single sample is the source of the 19 T cell receptor beta chains below, sequenced in a study of blood T cell repertoires in COVID-19. Only in-frame clones appear in the TCRdb table, and some are missing; sequencing was by immunoSEQ multiplex PCR. The table lists 360,000 or so clones, nearly 90% of them singletons. Sequenced: PBMCs or T cells enriched from blood (not recorded which). These receptors were obtained from a woman aged 25 to 39 who had recovered from COVID-19.

The chain has TRBV4-2 and TRBJ1-3, with a tentative D call TRBD1 (6 bases). Germline V gene data show CDR1 as LGHNA and CDR2 as YNFKEQ. The CDR3 has 19 residues. Trimming pared 0 bases from V and 0 bases from J, leaving 18 bases between. The CDR3 coding sequence is TGTGCCAGCAGCCAAGATGGGGGTATTAGGACAGCCTCTGGAAACACCATATATTTT. It codes for CASSQDGGIRTASGNTIYF.

This CDR3 reads CASSFRGGTYNEQFF. The CDR3 DNA reads as TGTGCCAGCAGTTTTAGGGGGGGAACCTACAATGAGCAGTTCTTC. The rearrangement uses TRBV27 and TRBJ2-1; the D gene is possibly TRBD2 (7 bases). Trimming left V 3 bases short and J 2 bases short, with 11 bases between. The length of the CDR3 is 15 residues. CDR1 and CDR2 (germline): MNHEY, SMNVEV (reference sequence).

This clone came up once. J is TRBJ2-3 and V is TRBV9; TRBD2 matches at 16 bases. V shed 3 bases and J 6 bases; nucleotides not matched to a gene: 10. This CDR3 region has 18 residues. Per the germline V gene, CDR1 is SGDLS and CDR2 is YYNGEE. CDR3 DNA sequence: TGTGCCAGCAGCGCAGACCCGGGACTAGCGGGGGGGAGGGATACGCAGTATTTT. Residues: CASSADPGLAGGRDTQYF.

Comment on this clone: Other nucleotide sequences from this sample produce the same CDR3. J is TRBJ1-3 and V is TRBV5-1, with TRBD1 as a possible D gene (5 bases). CDR3 length: 14 amino acids. Germline V gene data show CDR1 as SGHRS and CDR2 as YFSETQ. V was shortened by 4 bases and J by 0 bases, with 8 bases between the two germline ends. In DNA form, the CDR3 reads TGCGCCAGCAGCCTGGGACTCTCTGGAAACACCATATATTTT. Amino acids: CASSLGLSGNTIYF. Full variable domain (outside the CDR3, taken from reference TRBV5-1 and TRBJ1-3): KAGVTQTPRYLIKTRGQQVTLSCSPISGHRSVSWYQQTPGQGLQFLFEYFSETQRNKGNFPGRFSGRQFSNSRSEMNVSTLELGDSALYLCASSLGLSGNTIYFGEGSWLTVV.

This chain joins TRBV7-9 and TRBJ2-1; D perhaps matches TRBD2 (5 bases). This CDR3 region has 15 residues. V shed 4 bases and J shed 3 bases, with 13 bases lying between them. Germline CDR1 reads SEHNR; CDR2 reads FQNEAQ (reference sequence). This CDR3 reads CASSSEGGGYNEQFF. CDR3 in DNA: TGTGCCAGCAGCTCCGAGGGCGGAGGCTACAATGAGCAGTTCTTC.

This clone occurred once. The V call is TRBV11-3, the J call TRBJ1-6; a weak D match, TRBD1 (5 bases). The CDR3 has 19 residues. Germline V gene sequence: CDR1 SGHNT, CDR2 YENEEA. Between the trimmed V and J ends, which lost 0 bases and 0 bases, there was a span of 15 bases. The CDR3 sequence: CASSLDRTPRSSYNSPLHF. CDR3 DNA: TGTGCCAGCAGCTTAGATAGGACACCCAGGAGCTCCTATAATTCACCCCTCCACTTT.

The V and J genes are TRBV10-3 and TRBJ2-5; D is unresolved. The CDR3 extends over 14 amino acids. The ends were cut back, 2 bases at V and 5 bases at J, with 12 bases in the middle. Germline CDR1 reads ENHRY; CDR2 reads SYGVKD. DNA for the CDR3: TGTGCCATCAGTGAGCGTCAGGCAAAGGAGACCCAGTACTTC. It yields the protein CAISERQAKETQYF.

The genes are TRBV5-4 and TRBJ2-7; TRBD2 agrees at 13 bases. The CDR3 has 15 amino acids. V lost 2 bases, J lost 7 bases, and 6 bases stayed unmatched. Per the germline V gene, CDR1 is SGHNT and CDR2 is YYREEE (reference sequence). The CDR3 sequence is CASSFRTSGGLEQYF. The CDR3 nucleotides read TGTGCCAGCAGCTTCCGGACTAGCGGGGGCCTGGAGCAGTACTTC.

CDR3 protein: CASSQEYSGANYGYTF. The DNA of the CDR3 is TGCGCCAGCAGCCAAGAGTACTCGGGAGCTAACTATGGCTACACCTTC. The V and J genes are TRBV4-1 and TRBJ1-2; unclear D gene. V was pared by 0 bases and J by 0 bases, with 11 bases between. The CDR3 contains 16 residues. CDR1 is MGHRA and CDR2 is YSYEKL in the germline V gene.

The chain links TRBV28 to TRBJ1-2, with D possibly TRBD1 on 6 matching bases. Trimming took 3 bases from V and 0 from J, leaving 14 bases between them. The CDR3 length is 16 residues. Germline assignment: CDR1 MDHEN and CDR2 SYDVKM. As DNA, the CDR3 is TGTGCCAGCAGTTTTCCCGGGACAAAAGCTAACTATGGCTACACCTTC. Translation: CASSFPGTKANYGYTF.

V and J are TRBV11-3 and TRBJ2-1; unclear D gene. Trimming left V 1 base short and J 11 bases short, with 15 bases between. The CDR3 covers 14 residues. The germline CDR1 and CDR2 sequences are SGHNT and YENEEA. CDR3 nucleotide sequence: TGTGCCAGCAGCTTAGGCGCTCCAAGTTTCAAGCAGTTCTTC. Encoded protein: CASSLGAPSFKQFF.

The CDR3 DNA is TGCGCCAGCAGTGAGCCTCCCCGGAGCTCCTACAATGAGCAGTTCTTC. This codes for CASSEPPRSSYNEQFF. The gene calls are TRBV10-2 and TRBJ2-1; D unresolved. Germline lookup yields CDR1 WSHSY and CDR2 SAAADI. The CDR3 is made up of 16 amino acids. Trimming pared 2 bases from V and 0 bases from J, leaving 11 bases between.

The gene calls are TRBV11-2 and TRBJ2-7; D is perhaps TRBD1 (5 bases). The V end lost 0 bases, the J end lost 7 bases, and 28 bases lay between the germline ends. The CDR3 loop spans 19 amino acids. The germline CDR1 and CDR2 sequences are SGHAT and FQNNGV. This CDR3 reads CASSLDVPTGRLRGREQYF. The CDR3 nucleotides read TGTGCCAGCAGCTTAGACGTCCCCACAGGTCGGTTAAGGGGTCGTGAGCAGTACTTC.

The chain joins TRBV9 to TRBJ2-3; a possible D gene is TRBD1 (7 bases). Between the trimmed V and J ends, which lost 3 bases and 2 bases, there was a span of 19 bases. The germline gives CDR1 SGDLS, CDR2 YYNGEE. There are 17 residues in the CDR3. CDR3 DNA: TGTGCCAGCAGCGAGGGACAGTCCGGGGGACACACAGATACGCAGTATTTT. It translates to CASSEGQSGGHTDTQYF.

This chain joins TRBV6-5 and TRBJ1-3; 7 bases map to TRBD1. V trimming: 8 bases; J trimming: 0 bases; junction bases outside the gene matches: 4. Germline V gene lookup returns CDR1 MNHEY and CDR2 SVGAGI. The CDR3 has 14 amino acids. The CDR3 nucleotides are TGTGCCAGCGGTAGGGACAGCTCTGGAAACACCATATATTTT. This codes for CASGRDSSGNTIYF.

V and J are TRBV4-1 and TRBJ2-7, with a tentative D call TRBD2 (6 bases). Trimming cost V 0 bases and J 3 bases, with 15 bases left between them. There are 16 residues in the CDR3. Per the germline V gene, CDR1 is MGHRA and CDR2 is YSYEKL. Here the CDR3 reads CASSQDWETRFYEQYF. For the CDR3, the DNA is TGCGCCAGCAGCCAAGATTGGGAGACTAGATTCTACGAGCAGTACTTC.

This rearrangement joins TRBV7-9 to TRBJ1-1, with 7 nucleotides matching TRBD1. Germline V CDR1 and CDR2: SEHNR, FQNEAQ (reference sequence). The V gene end was trimmed by 8 bases and the J gene end by 7 bases; junction bases not matched to a gene: 10. The CDR3 spans 13 residues. The CDR3 is CASSGRGRGEAFF. The DNA for the CDR3 is TGTGCCAGCTCCGGGAGGGGGCGTGGTGAAGCTTTCTTT.

The chain recombines TRBV7-9 with TRBJ1-5; D is unresolved. Deletions cut 1 base from V and 3 bases from J, with 10 bases between. Germline assignment: CDR1 SEHNR and CDR2 FQNEAQ (reference sequence). The CDR3 totals 15 residues. The CDR3 region is CASSLGQAFNQPQHF. For the CDR3, the DNA is TGTGCCAGCAGCTTAGGGCAGGCTTTCAATCAGCCCCAGCATTTT.

The chain links TRBV7-2 to TRBJ2-1; 10 bases align to TRBD1. After removal of 6 bases from V and 9 bases from J, the junction contained 8 bases not matched to a gene. There are 14 residues in the CDR3. Germline V gene data show CDR1 as SGHTA and CDR2 as FQGNSA. CDR3 sequence (DNA): TGTGCCAGCAGGGGGACAGGGGTTAATGGTGAGCAGTTCTTC. This gives the protein CASRGTGVNGEQFF.